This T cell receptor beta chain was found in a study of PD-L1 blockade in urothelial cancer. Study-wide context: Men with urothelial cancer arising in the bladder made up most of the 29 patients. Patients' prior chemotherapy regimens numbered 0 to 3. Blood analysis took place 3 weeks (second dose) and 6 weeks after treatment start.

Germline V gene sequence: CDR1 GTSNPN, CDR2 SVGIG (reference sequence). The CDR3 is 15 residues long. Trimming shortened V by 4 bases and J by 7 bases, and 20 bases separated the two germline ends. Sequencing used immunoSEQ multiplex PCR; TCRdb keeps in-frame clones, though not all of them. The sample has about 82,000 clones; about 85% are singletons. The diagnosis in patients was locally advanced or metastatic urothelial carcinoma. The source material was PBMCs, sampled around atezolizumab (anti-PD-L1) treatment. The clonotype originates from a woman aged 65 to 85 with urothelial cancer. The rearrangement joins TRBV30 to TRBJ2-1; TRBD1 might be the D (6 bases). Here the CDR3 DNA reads TGTGCCTGGAAGTCTGGTCAGGGGATGGGTAATGAGCAGTTCTTC. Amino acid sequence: CAWKSGQGMGNEQFF.